This TCR beta chain came from a study of beta chain features in type 1 diabetes. Study observations and caveats: Sequencing the cDNA could make cells with high TCR expression show up more than they should. At VDJ recombination sites, type 1 diabetes patients had fewer insertions and more deleted nucleotides.

A word on this clone: Its antigen remains unknown.

Expressed TCRB transcripts were sequenced because the isolated RNA had all been reverse transcribed beforehand. Samples of naive, central memory and regulatory T cells yielded a mean of approximately 3.9 million reads. Assay used: immunoSEQ multiplex PCR; TCRdb lists only in-frame clones, some missing. The repertoire holds some 150,000 clones, with around 7% as singletons. The sample taken for sequencing was central memory CD4+ T cells from blood. The sequence was collected from a woman aged 25 to 39 in good health.

The CDR3 coding sequence is TGTGCCAGCAGATCAGGGTTTGAGCCCCAGCATTTT. This encodes CASRSGFEPQHF. The genes are TRBV7-2 and TRBJ1-5, with D possibly being TRBD1 (5 bases). V lost 6 bases and J 8 bases, leaving 11 bases between the germline ends. The CDR3 is made up of 12 amino acids. The germline CDR1 and CDR2 sequences are SGHTA and FQGNSA.